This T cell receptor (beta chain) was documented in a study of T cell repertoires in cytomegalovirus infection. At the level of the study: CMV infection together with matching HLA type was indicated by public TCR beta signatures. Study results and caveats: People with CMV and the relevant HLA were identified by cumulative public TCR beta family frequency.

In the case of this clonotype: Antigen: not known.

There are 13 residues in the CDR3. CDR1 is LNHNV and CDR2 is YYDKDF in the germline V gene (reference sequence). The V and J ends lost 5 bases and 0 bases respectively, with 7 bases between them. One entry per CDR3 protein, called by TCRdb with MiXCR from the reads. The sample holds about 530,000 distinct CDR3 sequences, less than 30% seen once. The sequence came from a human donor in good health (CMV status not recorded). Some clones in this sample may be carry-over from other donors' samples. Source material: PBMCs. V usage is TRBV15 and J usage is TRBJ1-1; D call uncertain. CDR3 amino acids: CATSAPMNTEAFF. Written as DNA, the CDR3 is TGTGCCACCAGCGCTCCAATGAACACTGAAGCTTTCTTT. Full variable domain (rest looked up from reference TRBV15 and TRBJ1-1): DAMVIQNPRYQVTQFGKPVTLSCSQTLNHNVMYWYQQKSSQAPKLLFHYYDKDFNNEADTPDNFQSRRPNTSFCFLDIRSPGLGDTAMYLCATSAPMNTEAFFGQGTRLTVV.